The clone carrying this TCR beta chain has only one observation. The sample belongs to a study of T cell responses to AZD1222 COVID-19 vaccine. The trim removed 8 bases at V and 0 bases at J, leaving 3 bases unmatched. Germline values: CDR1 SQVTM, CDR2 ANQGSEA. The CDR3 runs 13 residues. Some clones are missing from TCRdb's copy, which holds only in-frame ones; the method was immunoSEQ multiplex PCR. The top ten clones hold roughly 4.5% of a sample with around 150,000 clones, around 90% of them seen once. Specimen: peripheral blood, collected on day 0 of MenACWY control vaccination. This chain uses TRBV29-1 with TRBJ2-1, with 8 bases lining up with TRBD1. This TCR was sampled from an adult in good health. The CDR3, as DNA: TGCAGCCCTACAGGGGGCTCCTACAATGAGCAGTTCTTC. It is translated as CSPTGGSYNEQFF.